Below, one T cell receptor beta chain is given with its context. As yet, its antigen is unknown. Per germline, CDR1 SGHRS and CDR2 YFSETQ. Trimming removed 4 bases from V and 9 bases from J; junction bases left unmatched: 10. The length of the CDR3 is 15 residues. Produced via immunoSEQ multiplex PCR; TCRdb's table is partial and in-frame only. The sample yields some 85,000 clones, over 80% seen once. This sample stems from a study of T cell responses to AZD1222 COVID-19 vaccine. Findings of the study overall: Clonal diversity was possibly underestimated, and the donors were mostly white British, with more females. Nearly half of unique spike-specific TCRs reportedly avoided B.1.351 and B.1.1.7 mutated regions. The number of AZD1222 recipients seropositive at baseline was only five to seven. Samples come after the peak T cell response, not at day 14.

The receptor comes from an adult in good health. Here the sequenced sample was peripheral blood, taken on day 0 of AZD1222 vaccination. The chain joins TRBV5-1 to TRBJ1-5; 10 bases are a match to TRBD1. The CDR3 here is CASSPGPGQGPPQHF. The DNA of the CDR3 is TGCGCCAGCAGCCCAGGACCGGGACAGGGGCCGCCCCAGCATTTT.